Below, one T cell receptor (beta chain) is given with its context. Its cognate antigen has yet to be identified. No base quality information exists; no much larger clone differs at one position. The record originates from a study of OX40 agonist ivuxolimab in advanced cancers. Context from the whole study: The costimulatory receptor OX40 (CD134) was targeted by ivuxolimab, a fully human IgG2 agonistic monoclonal antibody. Intravenous ivuxolimab was administered to patients every 2 weeks at six dose levels: 0.01, 0.1, 0.3, 1.5, 3 and 10 mg/kg. The purpose of peripheral TCRbeta sequencing was to test whether ivuxolimab changed TCR sequence diversity and led to clonal T-cell expansion. Partial responses occurred in three dose-escalation patients, of whom one had hepatocellular carcinoma and two had cutaneous melanoma. Patients were allowed to have had prior anti-PD-1, anti-PD-L1 or anti-CTLA-4 therapy, and around two fifths of the dose-escalation patients had been treated with checkpoint inhibitors. In the dose-escalation cohort, more than 75% of patients were male, and the mean age was approximately 55 years, with a range of about 23 to 85. The monotherapy dose-escalation portion (N ≈ 50 patients) of the phase I ivuxolimab trial is reported in the paper. Of the roughly 50 dose-escalation patients, hepatocellular carcinoma was present in approximately 20, melanoma in about 15, renal cell carcinoma in 9 and head and neck cancer in 9. What the study reported, not specific to this receptor: Low levels of normalized T-cell clonal expansion were also seen in some patients who did not respond. Antigen specificity was not determined for the clonally expanded peripheral T cells. At doses from 0.1 to 3.0 mg/kg, clonal expansion was seen in both CD4+ and CD8+ blood T cells between baseline and week 6. After ivuxolimab, more expanded clones were found on average in CD8+ T cells than in CD4+ T cells. Partial responders in the 0.1-3.0 mg/kg groups had among the lowest normalized peripheral clonal expansion, especially among CD8+ T cells.

The germline V gene gives CDR1 as SNHLY and CDR2 as FYNNEI. From its cysteine to its phenylalanine, the CDR3 spans 13 amino acids. The DNA shown is the 39-base CDR3, in frame from base 1. Ends trimmed: V by 6 bases, J by 7 bases; bases unmatched to a gene: 2. For sequencing of the TCRbeta CDR3 region, genomic DNA was extracted from the sorted cells. The immunoSEQ Assay was used to sequence the TCRbeta CDR3 regions. TCRdb carries this immuneACCESS record with in-frame sequences only. Its versions omit some clonotypes, under half of them owing to an unresolved V gene in the studies checked, with the rest unexplained. The sample data list about 36,000 clones, and around 80% of these were observed just once. The ten largest clones capture 20% to 25% of the sample. Patients with autoimmune disease history or receiving systemic immunosuppression were excluded from the trial. Peripheral blood for TCR sequencing was collected from all dose cohorts at baseline, on cycle 4 day 1, and on cycle 7 day 1. The samples were taken from a phase I, first-in-human, multicenter, open-label dose-escalation trial of ivuxolimab. The trial enrolled adults with locally advanced or metastatic head and neck squamous cell, hepatocellular, melanoma or renal cell carcinoma. Before TCR sequencing, CD4+ T cells and CD8+ T cells were sorted from peripheral blood as separate populations.

The material sequenced was CD4+ or CD8+ T cells sorted from blood, taken in a trial of the OX40 agonist ivuxolimab. The receptor was derived from an adult with an advanced solid tumor such as melanoma, head and neck, liver or kidney cancer. This chain is built from TRBV2 and TRBJ2-1; 11 middle bases align to TRBD2. The DNA sequence is given as TGTGCCAGCAGGACTAGCGGGAAGAATGAGCAGTTCTTC. Its translation is CASRTSGKNEQFF.